This TCR beta chain was profiled in a study of T cells after yellow fever vaccination (dated by TCRdb to 2018 to 2020). Regarding the study in general: The SMART-Seq v4 Ultra Low Input RNA kit was used to prepare libraries from fractions with low cell numbers. Bulk TCR alpha and beta repertoires were sequenced longitudinally to track T-cell clones before and after primary and booster YFV17D yellow fever vaccination. Blood was collected at multiple timepoints before and after primary and secondary immunization, and bulk PBMC replicates and cell subsets were isolated. Two healthy male donors, one aged 18 to 29 and one aged 30 to 40 years, made up the cohort.

This clonotype was recorded at least ten times. This receptor's antigen is unknown. Qualities for individual bases were not recorded, and no much larger clone is one base off. TCR cDNA was made using 5'RACE template switching, a step that added a universal primer site and unique molecular identifiers. Priming for cDNA synthesis came from both the TCR alpha and TCR beta constant segments. Library amplification involved two PCR steps, and the second step added sample barcodes and sequencing adapters. Sequencing of libraries was done on Illumina HiSeq 2500 (2x100 bp) or NovaSeq (2x150 bp). The original methods were these. Demultiplexing of reads and collapsing into UMI consensus sequences were performed with MIGEC, and V(D)J alignment was carried out with MiXCR. Clonotypes responding to the vaccine were identified with edgeR on replicate PBMC samples, with the criteria of FDR below 0.01 and a log2 fold change above 5 up to day 15. Each bulk clonotype received a CD4 or CD8 identity based on whether the sequenced CD4 or CD8 repertoire contained that clonotype at higher abundance. TCRdb reprocessing: public reads trimmed at Q25 with fastp, clones called with MiXCR, in-frame beta chains kept. Merged by CDR3 protein, the rows form single entries marked with the most common genes and DNA. In this record, the V and J calls reflect TCRdb's handling and not the investigators' own analysis. For this sample there are hundreds of thousands of distinct CDR3 sequences; under 7.5% appear just once. In total, the top ten clones hold 15% of the sample.

In the paper's terms, the treatment or condition label means: live attenuated yellow fever vaccine strain. At each blood-draw timepoint, two biological replicates of bulk PBMCs were obtained. PBMCs were isolated from peripheral blood using a standard Ficoll-Paque protocol. TriZol was used to extract RNA from bulk PBMCs, from CD4 and CD8 fractions, and from dextramer-positive and dextramer-negative fractions. Findings and caveats that apply to the study as a whole: The secondary T-cell response was found to be weaker but faster than the primary response, with a peak reached on day 5 rather than on day 15. Computational filtering was needed because FACS-sorted repertoires could contain abundant contaminating clonotypes from the bulk population. Most clones expanded after primary vaccination were re-detected after the booster (almost 97% of CD4 and approximately 85% of CD8), suggesting broad memory maintenance. Because only two donors were included in the study, the extent to which the findings can be generalized is limited. A small share of clonotypes was detected in both CD4 and CD8 compartments, with the overlap likely arising from convergent recombination.

Sample: PBMCs, taken 5 days after the yellow fever booster vaccination. This TCR was recovered from a man aged 25 to 40 who received the YFV17D yellow fever vaccine.

The nucleotide sequence is given as TGTGCCAGCAGCTTATTGGGGGCAGGCACTGAAGCTTTCTTT. Its product reads: CASSLLGAGTEAFF. Here the chain combines TRBV7-2 and TRBJ1-1, with TRBD1 tentatively as D gene (6 bases match). V and J are truncated by 2 bases and 4 bases respectively, leaving an intervening sequence of 11 bases. CDR1 and CDR2 (SGHTA, FQGNSA) derive from the germline V gene. There are 14 amino acids in the CDR3, from cysteine to phenylalanine inclusive. The retained sequence is limited to the CDR3, 42 bases, with the frame set at the first base.